This T cell receptor (beta chain) originates from a study of blood T cell repertoires in COVID-19. Study information: The cDNA or gDNA used as material had been derived from T cells, B-cell-depleted T cells, or PBMCs.

This clone was seen a handful of times. In the source study's methods: Amplified reference gene primers provided the basis for estimating nucleated cell counts. Generated by immunoSEQ multiplex PCR, the TCRdb table keeps only in-frame clones and is missing some. V, J and clone size reflect that table, while D and trimming were determined from the DNA. The table records about 170,000 clones, about 80% of them present only once. Sequences were obtained from peripheral blood. This TCR came from a man in his 70s with active or convalescent COVID-19.

The CDR3 bases are TGCGCCAGCAGTGGCCCTCCGGGGGGCAGGGTGAACACCGGGGAGCTGTTTTTT. Encoded protein: CASSGPPGGRVNTGELFF. The chain employs TRBV10-1 and TRBJ2-2, with a possible D match to TRBD2 (7 bases). The CDR3 totals 18 residues. V was cut by 4 bases and J by 1 base, with 19 bases left in between. Per the germline V gene, CDR1 is WNHNN and CDR2 is SYGVQD (reference sequence).